The T cell receptor (beta chain) described here comes from a study of somatic mutations in cytotoxic T cells in rheumatoid arthritis. Study in general: Patients gave 30 ml EDTA peripheral blood immediately after diagnosis, prior to starting treatment. Flow-sorting brought some V beta antibody-stained T-cell populations to nearly 100% purity, V beta1+ cells sequenced for TCRB among them.

This CDR3 contains 13 residues. Germline V gene sequence: CDR1 SGDLS, CDR2 YYNGEE. Repertoires were generated with immunoSEQ multiplex PCR, while TCRdb's copy carries only in-frame clones and drops some. The sample yields several thousand clones, 79% seen once. On this clone itself: Its antigen is unidentified. A junction end diverges from the germline sequence, so it may reflect a read error.

Study results and limitations: Compared with age-matched healthy controls, rheumatoid arthritis patients did not differ significantly in CD8+ T-cell clonality. The top CD8+ clone topped 20% of CD8+ cells in about an eighth of the roughly 65 patients.

The sequencing sample was made of CD8+ T cells sorted from blood. The receptor's source is an adult with rheumatoid arthritis. This rearrangement joins TRBV9 to TRBJ2-7; D possibly matches TRBD1 or TRBD2 (5 bases each). The CDR3 protein is CASSARPGTARPF. The DNA of the CDR3 is TGTGCCAGCAGCGCTCGCCCCGGGACGGCTCGACCCTTC.